This TCR beta chain was recovered during a study of shared clonotypes between healthy human individuals. Findings and limits, study-wide: Rarefaction showed sorted-subset sequencing was incomplete despite large depth. Donor clonotype sharing was expected to depend on sequencing depth.

The assay was immunoSEQ multiplex PCR, and TCRdb's table has in-frame clones only and misses some. The table records around 510,000 clones, 95% to 96% of them present only once. As concerns this clone: Antigen specificity is unknown.

This CDR3 region has 13 residues. V gave up 2 bases and J gave up 7 bases, with 14 bases separating them. Looked up from germline, CDR1 is GTSNPN and CDR2 is SVGIG (reference sequence). CD4+ cells underwent separation, giving CD45RA+ naive and CD45RA-negative memory subsets. The V and J genes are TRBV30 and TRBJ2-5; D gene unclear. Material: naive CD4+ T cells sorted from blood. This sample's subset: CD45RA+ positively selected. The clonotype originates from a woman under 40 in good health. CDR3 bases: TGTGCCTGGAGTTACAAGAGTTTTGGGACCCAGTACTTC. Protein sequence: CAWSYKSFGTQYF.